The sequence of this T cell receptor (beta chain) was determined in a study of blood T cell repertoires in COVID-19. Germline loops: CDR1 MDHEN, CDR2 SYDVKM. V was pared by 6 bases and J by 0 bases, with 15 bases between. This CDR3 is 17 amino acids long. TCRdb's copy holds only in-frame clones and misses some; the assay was immunoSEQ multiplex PCR. The sample lists about 240,000 clones, just under 85% occurring once. This clone has only a few counts. The V call is TRBV28, the J call TRBJ2-6, with a possible D match to TRBD2 (5 bases). The origin of this receptor is an elderly woman with acute or convalescent COVID-19. Input material: peripheral blood. This CDR3 reads CASRLGSRTSGANVLTF. The CDR3 DNA follows: TGTGCCAGCAGACTGGGGAGCCGTACCTCTGGGGCCAACGTCCTGACTTTC.